What follows are 5 T cell receptor beta chains derived from one specimen sequenced in a study of blood T cell repertoires in COVID-19. TCRdb's copy holds only in-frame clones and misses some; the assay was immunoSEQ multiplex PCR. Of about 220,000 clones detected, 82% appear once; the ten largest clones hold 3.5% to 4%. The source material was peripheral blood. Source of these receptors: a woman of 80 years or more with acute or convalescent COVID-19.

The V and J genes are TRBV25-1 and TRBJ1-1; D is undetermined. Germline assignment: CDR1 MGHDK and CDR2 SYGVNS. This CDR3 spans 13 amino acids. Trimming removed 6 bases at V and 5 bases at J, with 13 bases between. CDR3 sequence reads: CASRTEAQTEAFF. The CDR3 nucleotides are TGTGCCAGCAGGACCGAGGCCCAAACTGAAGCTTTCTTT. The variable domain in full, completed from reference TRBV25-1 and TRBJ1-1, reads EADIYQTPRYLVIGTGKKITLECSQTMGHDKMYWYQQDPGMELHLIHYSYGVNSTEKGDLSSESTVSRIRTEHFPLTLESARPSHTSQYLCASRTEAQTEAFFGQGTRLTVV.

The rearrangement uses TRBV24-1 and TRBJ2-2; D remains unclear. The CDR3 consists of 13 residues. V lost 2 bases to trimming and J lost 5 bases, with 5 bases between them. CDR1 and CDR2 (germline): KGHDR, SFDVKD. The CDR3 sequence: CATSDSRTGELFF. The CDR3, as DNA: TGTGCCACCAGTGATTCGAGGACCGGGGAGCTGTTTTTT.

The CDR3 DNA sequence: TGTGCCAGCAGCAGGGACAGGGACCTAGCGGGGGGGATACAAGAGACCCAGTACTTC. It translates to CASSRDRDLAGGIQETQYF. This chain links TRBV9 with TRBJ2-5; TRBD2 matches 12 bases. The trim removed 4 bases at V and 2 bases at J, leaving 15 bases unmatched. Looked up from germline, CDR1 is SGDLS and CDR2 is YYNGEE. CDR3 length: 19 residues.

This chain links TRBV6-6 with TRBJ1-4, with 7 bases that match TRBD1. This CDR3 comprises 15 residues. Losses at the gene ends were 4 bases for V and 7 bases for J; bases not matched to a gene: 9. The germline CDR1 and CDR2 sequences are MNHNY and SVGAGI (reference sequence). CDR3 coding DNA: TGTGCCAGCAGTTGGAACCGGGACAGCGGTGAAAAACTGTTTTTT. Its protein product is CASSWNRDSGEKLFF.

CDR3 region: CASSLGGSMLANEKLFF. The CDR3 bases are TGTGCCAGCAGCTTGGGAGGGTCTATGCTGGCTAATGAAAAACTGTTTTTT. The chain couples TRBV5-6 to TRBJ1-4, with D unclear. CDR3 length: 17 amino acids. CDR1 and CDR2 from the germline V gene are SGHDT and YYEEEE. V lost 0 bases, J lost 3 bases, and 15 bases lay in between.